This TCR beta chain was recovered during a study of PD-1 blockade in classical Hodgkin lymphoma. Each patient experienced a relapse that followed autologous stem cell transplantation, and brentuximab vedotin exposure varied. Thawed PBMCs yielded CD4+ T cells through magnetic negative selection. Sequencing was performed with immunoSEQ multiplex PCR; in TCRdb, only in-frame clones are kept and a portion is missing. Of about 24,000 clones in the sample, 65% to 85% are singletons; the top ten hold under 2%. The specimen comprised CD4+ T cells from blood, sampled at baseline. The sequence was obtained from a human donor with classical Hodgkin lymphoma.

The CDR3 DNA follows: TGCAGTGCTAGAGGTCCGGGCCAGCAGTACTTC. This sequence encodes CSARGPGQQYF. This chain connects TRBV20-1 to TRBJ2-7; D remains ambiguous. The CDR3 runs 11 residues. From germline, CDR1 is DFQATT and CDR2 SNEGSKA (reference sequence). Trimming pared 1 base from V and 8 bases from J, leaving 9 bases between.